This TCR delta chain was observed in a study of gamma-delta T cells after stem cell transplantation. TCRdb ran CATT on the RT-PCR reads. The table has about 6,500 delta-chain clones, approximately 25% seen once. This clone was observed a handful of times. Germline V gives CDR1 GEAIGNYY, CDR2 EKD. V trimming: 3 bases; J trimming: 0 bases; junction bases outside the gene matches: 12. This CDR3 has 19 residues. This receptor was obtained from a human donor. It is not recorded whose cells these are; they may come from a transplant donor. Sequenced material: gamma-delta T cells. The chain employs TRDV2 and TRDJ1; 13 bases are a match to TRDD3. CDR3 sequence (DNA): TGTGCCTGTGACTCTGTGTCACTGGGGGATACGTCGTACACCGATAAACTCATCTTT. Its protein product is CACDSVSLGDTSYTDKLIF.